This T cell receptor beta chain was sequenced during a study of blood T cells in healthy people across ages. A sample-barcoded 5' primer and a J-beta primer mix were used in a second PCR of roughly 7 to 12 cycles. MiXCR was run by TCRdb on the 5' RACE reads, yielding one entry per CDR3 protein. The top ten hold approximately 8.7% of the sample, which has over 450,000 distinct CDR3 sequences, 24% seen once. Study-wide results and caveats: TCR beta diversity tracked closely with naive T cell percentage.

In regard to this clonotype: The target antigen is unknown.

A further study also used this sample, focusing on T cells of mothers and their children.

The sequence was collected from a boy under 18 in good health. Specimen: blood.

The CDR3 protein is CASSQRGDTIYF. The CDR3 DNA reads TGCGCCAGCAGCCAACGGGGAGACACCATATATTTT. The genes are TRBV4-3 and TRBJ1-3; D is unclear. The germline V gene has CDR1 LGHNA and CDR2 YSLEER. This CDR3 comprises 12 residues. Between the trimmed V and J ends, which lost 2 bases and 8 bases, there was a span of 7 bases.